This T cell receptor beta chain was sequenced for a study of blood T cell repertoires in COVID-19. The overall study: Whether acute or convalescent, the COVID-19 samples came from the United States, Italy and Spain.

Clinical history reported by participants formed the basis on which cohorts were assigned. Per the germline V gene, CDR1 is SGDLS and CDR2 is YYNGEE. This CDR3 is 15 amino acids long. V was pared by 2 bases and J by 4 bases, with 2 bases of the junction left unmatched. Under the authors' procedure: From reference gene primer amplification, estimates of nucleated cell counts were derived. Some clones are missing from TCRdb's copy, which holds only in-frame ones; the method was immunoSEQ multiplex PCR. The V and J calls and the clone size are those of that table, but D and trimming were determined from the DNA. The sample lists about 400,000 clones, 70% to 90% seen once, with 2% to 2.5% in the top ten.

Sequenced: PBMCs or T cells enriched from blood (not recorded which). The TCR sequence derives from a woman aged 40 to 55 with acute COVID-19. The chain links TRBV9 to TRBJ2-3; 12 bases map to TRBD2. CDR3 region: CASSVWTSGADTQYF. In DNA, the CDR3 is TGTGCCAGCAGCGTCTGGACTAGCGGGGCAGATACGCAGTATTTT.